This T cell receptor beta chain was documented in a study of technical replicates of blood from a few donors. Using immunoSEQ multiplex PCR, the repertoire was profiled, and TCRdb retains in-frame clones only, with some absent. The data show 85,000 to 95,000 clones, less than 96% seen once. Germline trimming cut 2 bases from V and 2 bases from J; bases unmatched to any gene: 7. The CDR3 has 15 amino acids. CDR1 is SQVTM and CDR2 is ANQGSEA in the germline V gene. The chain joins TRBV29-1 to TRBJ2-5, with TRBD1 matching over 8 bases. The sample was T cells isolated from PBMCs. The sequence derives from a human donor in good health. CDR3 in amino acids: CSVERQGASQETQYF. The DNA of the CDR3 is TGCAGCGTTGAACGGCAGGGGGCTTCACAAGAGACCCAGTACTTC.